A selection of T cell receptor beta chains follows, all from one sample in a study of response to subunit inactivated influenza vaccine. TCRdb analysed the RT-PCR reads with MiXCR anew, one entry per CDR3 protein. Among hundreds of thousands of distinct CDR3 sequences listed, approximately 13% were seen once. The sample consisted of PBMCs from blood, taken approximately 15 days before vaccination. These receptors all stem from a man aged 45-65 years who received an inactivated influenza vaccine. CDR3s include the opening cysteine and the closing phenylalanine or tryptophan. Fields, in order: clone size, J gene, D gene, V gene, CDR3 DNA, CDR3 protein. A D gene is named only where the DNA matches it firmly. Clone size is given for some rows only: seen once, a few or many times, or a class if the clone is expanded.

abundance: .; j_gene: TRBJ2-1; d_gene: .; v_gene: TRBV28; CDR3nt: TGTGCCAGCAGTTTAATAGCGAGCAACAATGAGCAGTTCTTC; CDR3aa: CASSLIASNNEQFF
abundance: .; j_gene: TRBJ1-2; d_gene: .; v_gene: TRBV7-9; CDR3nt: TGTGCCAGCAGCTTTATAGAGGGTGGCTACACCTTC; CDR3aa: CASSFIEGGYTF
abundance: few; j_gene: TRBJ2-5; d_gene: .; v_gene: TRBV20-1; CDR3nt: TGCAGTGCTAGACCACTGTTGAGTGCCCAAGAGACCCAGTACTTC; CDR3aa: CSARPLLSAQETQYF
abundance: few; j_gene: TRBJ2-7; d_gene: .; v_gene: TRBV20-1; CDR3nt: TGCAGTGCTAGAGATCCAGGGAGGGGGACCTACGAGCAGTACTTC; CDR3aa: CSARDPGRGTYEQYF
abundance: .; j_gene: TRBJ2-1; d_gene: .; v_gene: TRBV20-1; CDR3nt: TGCAGTGCTAGAGATATGGCGGATGATGAGCAGTTCTTC; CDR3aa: CSARDMADDEQFF
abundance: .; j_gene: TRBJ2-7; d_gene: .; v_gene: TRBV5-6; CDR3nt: TGTGCCAGCACCACGGGGCAGGGCCTCTCCTACGAGCAGTACTTC; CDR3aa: CASTTGQGLSYEQYF
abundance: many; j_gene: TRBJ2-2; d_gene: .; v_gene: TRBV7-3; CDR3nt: TGTGCCAGCAGCTTTAGACAGACCAAGAACACCGGGGAGCTGTTTTTT; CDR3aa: CASSFRQTKNTGELFF
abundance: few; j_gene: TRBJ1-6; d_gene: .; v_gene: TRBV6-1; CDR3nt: TGTGCCAGCAGCACCGGAGGGGAACCCGGGTCACCCCTCCACTTT; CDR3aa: CASSTGGEPGSPLHF
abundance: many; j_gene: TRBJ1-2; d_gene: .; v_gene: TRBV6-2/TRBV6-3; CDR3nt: TGTGCCAGCAGTTACTCGGCAGGAGTGACCGGCTACACCTTC; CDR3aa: CASSYSAGVTGYTF
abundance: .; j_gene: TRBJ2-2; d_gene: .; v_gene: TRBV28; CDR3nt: TGTGCCAGCAAGGCAGGGTATACCGGGGAGCTGTTTTTT; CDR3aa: CASKAGYTGELFF
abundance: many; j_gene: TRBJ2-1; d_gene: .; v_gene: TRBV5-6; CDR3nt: TGTGCCAGCAGCTTGTTTTCAGCTAGCTCCTACAATGAGCAGTTCTTC; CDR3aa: CASSLFSASSYNEQFF
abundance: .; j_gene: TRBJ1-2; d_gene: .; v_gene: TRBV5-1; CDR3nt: TGCGCCAGCAGCTTGGAGGGGAAGGGGCACTATGGCTACACCTTC; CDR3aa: CASSLEGKGHYGYTF
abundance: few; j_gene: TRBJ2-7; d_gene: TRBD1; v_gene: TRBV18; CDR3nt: TGTGCCAGCTCACCAATTCTGGGACAGGGTCAAGGAGAGCAGTACTTC; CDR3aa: CASSPILGQGQGEQYF
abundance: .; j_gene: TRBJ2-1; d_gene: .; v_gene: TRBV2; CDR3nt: TGTGCCAGCAGCTTACCGGGCGATAACAATGAGCAGTTCTTC; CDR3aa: CASSLPGDNNEQFF
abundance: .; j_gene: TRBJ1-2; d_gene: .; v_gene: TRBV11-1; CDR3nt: TGTGCTAGCAGCTCGGACAGATTCATCCCCCCGTCAAACTATGGCTACACCTTC; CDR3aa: CASSSDRFIPPSNYGYTF
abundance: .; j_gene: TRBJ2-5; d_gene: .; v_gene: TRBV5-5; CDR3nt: TGTGCCAGCACCCCCATGAGAGGGGGTCCCCCTCAAGAGACCCAGTACTTC; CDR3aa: CASTPMRGGPPQETQYF
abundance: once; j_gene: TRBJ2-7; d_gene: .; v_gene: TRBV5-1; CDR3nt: TGCGCCAGCAGACCAGGGGGGACAGCCTACGAGCAGTACTTC; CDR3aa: CASRPGGTAYEQYF
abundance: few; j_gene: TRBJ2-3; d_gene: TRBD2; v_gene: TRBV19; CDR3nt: TGTGCCAGTAGTATTTCCGGGACTAGCGGGAGTGGCACAGATACGCAGTATTTT; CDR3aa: CASSISGTSGSGTDTQYF
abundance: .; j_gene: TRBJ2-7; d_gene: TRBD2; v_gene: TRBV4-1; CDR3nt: TGCGCCAGCAGCCCCCATTTCACTAGCGGGAGGGCCTACGAGCAGTACTTC; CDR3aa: CASSPHFTSGRAYEQYF
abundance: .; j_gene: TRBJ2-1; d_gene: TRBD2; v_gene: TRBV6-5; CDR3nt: TGTGCCAGTAAGTTACTGGCGCGGGGGTACAATGAGCAGTTCTTC; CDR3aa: CASKLLARGYNEQFF
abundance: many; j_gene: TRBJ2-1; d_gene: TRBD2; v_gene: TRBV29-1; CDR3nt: TGCAGCGTTGAGATCGGGGGGTGGGAGAATGAGCAGTTCTTC; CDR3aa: CSVEIGGWENEQFF
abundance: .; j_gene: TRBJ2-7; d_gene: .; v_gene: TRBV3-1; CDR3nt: TGTGCCAGCAGCCTTCAGGGGAAGCAGTACTTC; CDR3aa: CASSLQGKQYF
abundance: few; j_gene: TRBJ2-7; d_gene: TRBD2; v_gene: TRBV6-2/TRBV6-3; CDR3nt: TGTGCCAGCAGTTACACCCTGGGACTAGCAAGCGAGCAGTACTTC; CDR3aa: CASSYTLGLASEQYF
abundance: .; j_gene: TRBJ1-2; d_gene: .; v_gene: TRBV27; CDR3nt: TGTGCCAGCAGTTGGGAGACAGGATCCGGCTACACCTTC; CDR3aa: CASSWETGSGYTF
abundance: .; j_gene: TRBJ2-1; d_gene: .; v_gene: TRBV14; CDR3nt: TGTGCCAGCAGCCAAGATCTCGGCGGGGGCTTTCATGAGCAGTTCTTC; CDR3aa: CASSQDLGGGFHEQFF
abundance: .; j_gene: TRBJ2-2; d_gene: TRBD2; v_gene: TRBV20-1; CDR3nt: TGCAGTGCTAGCGGGCGGGAGTACACCGGGGAGCTGTTTTTT; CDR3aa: CSASGREYTGELFF
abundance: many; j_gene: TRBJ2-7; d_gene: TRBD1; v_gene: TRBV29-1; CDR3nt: TGCAGCGTTGAAGTCCGTACTTGGACAGGGGACTACGAGCAGTACTTC; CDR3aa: CSVEVRTWTGDYEQYF
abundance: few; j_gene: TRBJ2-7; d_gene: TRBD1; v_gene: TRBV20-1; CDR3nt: TGCAGTGCTAGGGACTTAACAGGGGGGAGCGGCTACGAGCAGTACTTC; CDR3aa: CSARDLTGGSGYEQYF
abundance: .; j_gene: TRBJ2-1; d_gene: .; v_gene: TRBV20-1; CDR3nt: TGCAGTGCCAGAAGTTTAGGGAGTACCTACAATGAGCAGTTCTTC; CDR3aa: CSARSLGSTYNEQFF
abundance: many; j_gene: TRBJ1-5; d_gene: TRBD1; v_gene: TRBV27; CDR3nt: TGTGCCAGCAGTTTAAGACAGGGCGGCAATCAGCCCCAGCATTTT; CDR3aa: CASSLRQGGNQPQHF
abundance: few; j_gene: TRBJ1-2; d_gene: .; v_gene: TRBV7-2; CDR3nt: TGTGCCAGCAGCTTAGCGGACAGCCCCCTTTTGGGCTACACCTTC; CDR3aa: CASSLADSPLLGYTF
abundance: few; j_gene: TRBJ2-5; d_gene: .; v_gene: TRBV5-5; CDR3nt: TGTGCCAGCAGCCAGCGGACGGATCAAGAGACCCAGTACTTC; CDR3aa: CASSQRTDQETQYF
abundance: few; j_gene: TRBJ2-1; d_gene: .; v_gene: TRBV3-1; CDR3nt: TGTGCCAGCAGCGGAGGCCAGCGCGTCTCGGGGAATGAGCAGTTCTTC; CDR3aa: CASSGGQRVSGNEQFF
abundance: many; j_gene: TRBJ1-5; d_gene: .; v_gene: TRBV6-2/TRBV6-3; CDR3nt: TGTGCCAGCAGGGACAGAGAGACCCAGCCCCAGCATTTT; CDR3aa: CASRDRETQPQHF
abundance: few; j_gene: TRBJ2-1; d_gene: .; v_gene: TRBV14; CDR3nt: TGTGCCAGCAGCCCCCTAACTAGTTTCTTCGACAATGAGCAGTTCTTC; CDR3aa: CASSPLTSFFDNEQFF